The text below deals with one TCR beta chain. The data were taken from a study of T cells in narcolepsy. The protocol was immunoSEQ multiplex PCR, while the TCRdb copy is restricted to in-frame clones and leaves out a portion. The sample holds tens of thousands of clones, more than 70% seen once. The CDR3 has 14 amino acids. Germline CDR1 and CDR2: SSHAT and FNYEAQ (reference sequence). The V and J ends lost 2 bases and 1 base respectively, with 9 bases between them. The rearrangement joins TRBV7-7 to TRBJ2-7; TRBD1 is a possible D gene (5 bases). Sequenced input: CD45RA- memory CD4+ T cells from PBMCs. This receptor was taken from a human donor with narcolepsy. The CDR3 nucleotides read TGTGCCAGCAGCTTATCACAGGCTTCCTACGAGCAGTACTTC. Translated, it gives CASSLSQASYEQYF.